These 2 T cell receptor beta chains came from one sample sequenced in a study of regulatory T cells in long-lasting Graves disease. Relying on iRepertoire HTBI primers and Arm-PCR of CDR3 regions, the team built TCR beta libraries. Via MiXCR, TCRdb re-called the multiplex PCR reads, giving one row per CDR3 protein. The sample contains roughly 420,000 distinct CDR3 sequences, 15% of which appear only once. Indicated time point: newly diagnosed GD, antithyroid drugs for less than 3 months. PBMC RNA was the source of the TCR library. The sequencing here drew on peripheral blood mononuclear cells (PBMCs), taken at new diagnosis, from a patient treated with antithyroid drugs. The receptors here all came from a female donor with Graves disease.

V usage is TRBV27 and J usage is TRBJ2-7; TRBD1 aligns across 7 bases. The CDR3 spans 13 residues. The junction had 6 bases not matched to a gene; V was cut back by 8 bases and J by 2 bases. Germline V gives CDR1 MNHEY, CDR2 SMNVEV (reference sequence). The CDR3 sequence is CASRRDRTYEQYF. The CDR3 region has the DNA TGTGCCAGCCGCCGGGACAGAACCTACGAGCAGTACTTC.

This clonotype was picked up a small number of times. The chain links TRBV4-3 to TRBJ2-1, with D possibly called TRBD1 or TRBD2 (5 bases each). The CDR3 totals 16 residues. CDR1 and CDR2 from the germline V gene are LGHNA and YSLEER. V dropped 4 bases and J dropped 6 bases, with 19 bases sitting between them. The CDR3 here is CASSPRDPAGVNEQFF. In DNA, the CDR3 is TGCGCCAGCAGCCCCCGGGACCCCGCTGGGGTCAATGAGCAGTTCTTC.